Shown below are 29 T cell receptor beta chains from a single sample sequenced in a study of identical twins. TCRdb re-derived calls from the 5' RACE reads in MiXCR, one entry per CDR3 protein. Of 1.5 million to 2 million distinct CDR3 sequences in the sample, around 29% are singletons; the top ten hold under 0.35%. Sequenced: cord blood. The receptor source for this set is a newborn girl in good health.

This clonotype was observed a few times. The chain combines TRBV20-1 with TRBJ2-7, with D perhaps TRBD1 (6 bases). The CDR3 covers 11 residues. Germline loops: CDR1 DFQATT, CDR2 SNEGSKA (reference sequence). The germline V and J ends were trimmed by 4 bases and 4 bases, with 8 bases remaining between them. The CDR3 is CSATGQYEQYF. The CDR3 bases are TGCAGTGCTACCGGACAGTACGAGCAGTACTTC.

The sample holds many counts of this clonotype. J is TRBJ1-4 and V is TRBV7-9, with unresolved D. The CDR3 is 15 amino acids. Trimming shortened V by 6 bases and J by 0 bases, and 11 bases separated the two germline ends. Germline V gives CDR1 SEHNR, CDR2 FQNEAQ (reference sequence). The CDR3 here is CASSTRGATNEKLFF. CDR3 nucleotide sequence: TGTGCCAGCAGTACTCGTGGGGCAACTAATGAAAAACTGTTTTTT.

In its sample, this clonotype was seen a few times. The V gene is TRBV9, the J gene TRBJ2-3; no clear D gene. Trimming took 4 bases from V and 6 from J, leaving 9 bases between them. The CDR3 contains 12 residues. CDR1 is SGDLS and CDR2 is YYNGEE in the germline V gene. CDR3 loop: CASSPPWDTQYF. CDR3 coding DNA: TGTGCCAGCAGCCCCCCTTGGGATACGCAGTATTTT.

The rearrangement uses TRBV6-6 and TRBJ2-6; the D gene is possibly TRBD2 (5 bases). V was cut by 0 bases and J by 2 bases, with 8 bases left in between. CDR3 length equals 16 residues. CDR1 and CDR2 from the germline V gene are MNHNY and SVGAGI (reference sequence). CDR3 in amino acids: CASSYSWGAGANVLTF. In DNA, the CDR3 is TGTGCCAGCAGTTACTCGTGGGGAGCTGGGGCCAACGTCCTGACTTTC.

In its sample, this clonotype was seen a few times. The V gene is TRBV12-3 or TRBV12-4, the J gene TRBJ2-4, with TRBD2 matching over 7 bases. The closer fit of TRBJ2-7 to the DNA end suggests the J call may be wrong. The CDR3 consists of 14 residues. CDR3 nucleotide sequence: TGTGCCAGCAGTTCTAGCGGTACCCCCTACGAGCAGTACTTC. This codes for CASSSSGTPYEQYF.

This clonotype came up a few times. The J gene is TRBJ2-3, the V gene TRBV5-5, with 10 bases aligning to TRBD2. V lost 4 bases, J lost 2 bases, and 10 bases stayed unmatched. The germline gives CDR1 SGHKS, CDR2 YYEKEE (reference sequence). The CDR3 contains 17 residues. The DNA for the CDR3 is TGTGCCAGCAGCCTGAAGGGGACTAGCGATGCCACAGATACGCAGTATTTT. Encoded protein: CASSLKGTSDATDTQYF. The full variable domain, rest sourced from reference TRBV5-5 and TRBJ2-3, is DAGVTQSPTHLIKTRGQQVTLRCSPISGHKSVSWYQQVLGQGPQFIFQYYEKEERGRGNFPDRFSARQFPNYSSELNVNALLLGDSALYLCASSLKGTSDATDTQYFGPGTRLTVL.

This clonotype appeared many times. V is TRBV29-1 and J is TRBJ2-4; D uncertain. CDR1 and CDR2 (germline): SQVTM, ANQGSEA. CDR3 size: 11 residues. The germline V and J ends were trimmed by 3 bases and 4 bases, with 4 bases remaining between them. Written as DNA, the CDR3 is TGCAGCGTTGAGGGGAAAAACATTCAGTACTTC. This encodes CSVEGKNIQYF.

The chain carries TRBV7-9 and TRBJ2-5; TRBD2 matches 8 bases. In germline, CDR1 is SEHNR, CDR2 FQNEAQ (reference sequence). With 5 bases clipped from V and 7 bases from J, the junction kept 15 bases outside the gene matches. CDR3 length: 16 residues. CDR3 bases: TGTGCCAGCAGCCTCATGACTAGCGATAAAAGTGGGACCCAGTACTTC. It yields the protein CASSLMTSDKSGTQYF. Looking up the rest from reference TRBV7-9 and TRBJ2-5 gives the full variable domain: DTGVSQNPRHKITKRGQNVTFRCDPISEHNRLYWYRQTLGQGPEFLTYFQNEAQLEKSRLLSDRFSAERPKGSFSTLEIQRTEQGDSAMYLCASSLMTSDKSGTQYFGPGTRLLVL.

The chain carries TRBV3-1 and TRBJ1-6; 7 nucleotides agree with TRBD1. Trimming cost V 5 bases and J 7 bases; bases outside gene matches: 8. The CDR3 runs 15 residues. The germline V gene has CDR1 LGHDT and CDR2 YNNKEL (reference sequence). In DNA form, the CDR3 reads TGTGCCAGCAGCGACCGCGGGACAGAGAATTCACCCCTCCACTTT. It encodes CASSDRGTENSPLHF.

J is TRBJ1-2 and V is TRBV9; possibly TRBD1 for D (5 bases). The CDR3 spans 15 residues. Trimming pared 3 bases from V and 2 bases from J, leaving 14 bases between. CDR1 is SGDLS, CDR2 YYNGEE, per germline. The CDR3 region is CASSARGTSNYGYTF. The CDR3 coding sequence is TGTGCCAGCAGCGCCCGCGGGACGTCGAACTATGGCTACACCTTC.

The chain uses TRBV6-6 and TRBJ2-5, with D perhaps TRBD2 (5 bases). The CDR3 is made up of 16 amino acids. V was trimmed by 5 bases and J by 6 bases, leaving 22 bases between them. Germline loops: CDR1 MNHNY, CDR2 SVGAGI (reference sequence). The CDR3 sequence is CASSPTGRRVAKTQYF. DNA for the CDR3: TGTGCCAGCAGTCCTACGGGGAGAAGAGTAGCAAAGACCCAGTACTTC.

V gene TRBV12-3 or TRBV12-4 combines with J gene TRBJ2-1; D may be TRBD2 (6 bases). Matching the DNA end better, TRBJ2-7 makes the J call doubtful. The CDR3 spans 15 residues. The CDR3 sequence: CASSLVGRKGDEQYF. CDR3 coding DNA: TGTGCCAGCAGTTTAGTAGGGAGGAAAGGCGATGAGCAGTACTTC.

This clonotype was recorded a few times. The chain has TRBV7-8 and TRBJ2-6, with TRBD2 identical over 9 bases. Germline trimming cut 2 bases from V and 0 bases from J; bases unmatched to any gene: 11. CDR1 and CDR2 (germline): SGHVS, FQNEAQ. The CDR3 length is 20 residues. The CDR3 region has the DNA TGTGCCAGCAGCTTACCGGGACTAGCAACCTCTTCCTCTGGGGCCAACGTCCTGACTTTC. This encodes CASSLPGLATSSSGANVLTF.

This clonotype was seen more than once but under ten times. The chain links TRBV7-9 to TRBJ2-1, with D possibly matching TRBD1 (6 bases). The CDR3 spans 14 residues. Per the germline V gene, CDR1 is SEHNR and CDR2 is FQNEAQ (reference sequence). Trimming cost V 4 bases and J 8 bases, with 15 bases left between them. CDR3 region: CASSSHRVLDEQFF. The CDR3, as DNA: TGTGCCAGCAGCTCGCACAGGGTTCTCGATGAGCAGTTCTTC.

The genes are TRBV19 and TRBJ1-1; D is undetermined. Trimming removed 3 bases at V and 5 bases at J, with 13 bases between. Germline V lookup: CDR1 LNHDA, CDR2 SQIVND (reference sequence). The CDR3 is 14 residues long. CDR3 coding DNA: TGTGCCAGTAGTATCGCCGCCCCGGGGACTGAAGCTTTCTTT. Translating it yields CASSIAAPGTEAFF. Full variable domain (remainder filled in from reference TRBV19 and TRBJ1-1): DGGITQSPKYLFRKEGQNVTLSCEQNLNHDAMYWYRQDPGQGLRLIYYSQIVNDFQKGDIAEGYSVSREKKESFPLTVTSAQKNPTAFYLCASSIAAPGTEAFFGQGTRLTVV.

The chain links TRBV28 to TRBJ2-5, with 7 bases identical to TRBD2. Germline CDR1 MDHEN, CDR2 SYDVKM. This CDR3 is 16 amino acids long. Trimming removed 11 bases from V and 1 base from J; junction bases left unmatched: 16. DNA of the CDR3: TGTGCCTCCCGGGGGAGAGCGGGACTCGGCCAAGAGACCCAGTACTTC. This encodes CASRGRAGLGQETQYF.

Details on this clonotype: A junction boundary mismatches the germline segment, possibly from a read error. This chain uses TRBV5-1 with TRBJ2-3; possibly TRBD1 or TRBD2 for D (5 bases each). The CDR3 has 13 amino acids. The V gene's germline CDR1 is SGHRS and CDR2 YFSETQ. The CDR3, as DNA: TGCGCCAGCATGGGGACGAGCACAGATGCGCAGTATTTT. As protein: CASMGTSTDAQYF.

This clonotype showed up just a few times. CDR3 sequence reads: CASTTLGEGWEKLFF. CDR3 nucleotides: TGTGCCAGCACCACCCTCGGTGAAGGATGGGAAAAACTGTTTTTT. The V and J genes are TRBV12-3 or TRBV12-4 and TRBJ1-4, with no clear D. This CDR3 has 15 residues. The ends were cut back, 7 bases at V and 8 bases at J, with 20 bases in the middle.

The chain carries TRBV12-3 or TRBV12-4 and TRBJ1-2, with D uncertain. The CDR3 is 14 amino acids. V was shortened by 8 bases and J by 4 bases, with 17 bases between the two germline ends. CDR3 in DNA: TGTGCCAGCCGGCCCGGACGGATACCCTATGGCTACACCTTC. Protein product: CASRPGRIPYGYTF.

The V and J genes are TRBV20-1 and TRBJ1-5, with D unclear. Germline CDR1 DFQATT, CDR2 SNEGSKA (reference sequence). This CDR3 has 13 amino acids. Trimming left V 6 bases short and J 0 bases short, with 9 bases between. The CDR3 protein is CSAQKYSNQPQHF. CDR3 sequence (DNA): TGCAGTGCACAGAAGTATAGCAATCAGCCCCAGCATTTT.

The chain couples TRBV28 to TRBJ1-1, with D possibly matching TRBD1 (5 bases). This CDR3 is 17 amino acids long. CDR1 is MDHEN, CDR2 SYDVKM, per germline. The ends were cut back, 3 bases at V and 3 bases at J, with 20 bases in the middle. The DNA of the CDR3 is TGTGCCAGCAGTTTCGGCAGACTCCTACAAGGGGACACTGAAGCTTTCTTT. Its protein is CASSFGRLLQGDTEAFF. The entire variable domain, with the rest obtained from reference TRBV28 and TRBJ1-1, is as follows: DVKVTQSSRYLVKRTGEKVFLECVQDMDHENMFWYRQDPGLGLRLIYFSYDVKMKEKGDIPEGYSVSREKKERFSLILESASTNQTSMYLCASSFGRLLQGDTEAFFGQGTRLTVV.

This clonotype came up a few times. This CDR3 reads CASTKDGGLNTEAFF. DNA of the CDR3: TGTGCCAGCACCAAGGATGGGGGGTTAAACACTGAAGCTTTCTTT. The chain couples TRBV25-1 to TRBJ1-1; D is possibly TRBD1 (5 bases). V lost 7 bases and J lost 2, with 17 bases in between. This CDR3 comprises 15 residues. From germline, CDR1 is MGHDK and CDR2 SYGVNS.

This clonotype was seen a handful of times. This chain uses TRBV20-1 with TRBJ2-7; 13 bases match TRBD2. Per germline, CDR1 DFQATT and CDR2 SNEGSKA (reference sequence). Losses at the gene ends were 6 bases for V and 3 bases for J; bases not matched to a gene: 5. The CDR3 spans 14 residues. The CDR3 protein is CSADGTSGNYEQYF. Written as DNA, the CDR3 is TGCAGTGCAGATGGGACTAGCGGGAACTACGAGCAGTACTTC.

The rearrangement links TRBV5-1 to TRBJ1-2, with 11 bases identical to TRBD1. The germline gives CDR1 SGHRS, CDR2 YFSETQ. With V trimmed by 2 bases and J by 6 bases, 3 bases remained unmatched. The length of the CDR3 is 14 residues. The CDR3 DNA is TGCGCCAGCAGCTTCATGGGACAGGGGGATGGCTACACCTTC. It codes for CASSFMGQGDGYTF.

This clonotype was observed a few times. The V call is TRBV19, the J call TRBJ2-7; a weak D match, TRBD1 (5 bases). The V end lost 2 bases, the J end lost 0 bases, and 11 bases lay between the germline ends. Germline-derived CDR1 and CDR2 are LNHDA and SQIVND (reference sequence). CDR3 length: 15 residues. This chain's CDR3 is CASSISRASSYEQYF. The CDR3 coding sequence is TGTGCCAGTAGTATATCCAGGGCCAGCTCCTACGAGCAGTACTTC. Based on the CDR3 plus reference TRBV19 and TRBJ2-7, the full variable domain is DGGITQSPKYLFRKEGQNVTLSCEQNLNHDAMYWYRQDPGQGLRLIYYSQIVNDFQKGDIAEGYSVSREKKESFPLTVTSAQKNPTAFYLCASSISRASSYEQYFGPGTRLTVT.

This clonotype was counted at least ten times. The rearrangement uses TRBV5-1 and TRBJ2-7; 7 positions match TRBD1. CDR1 is SGHRS and CDR2 is YFSETQ in the germline V gene. Trimming at V came to 1 base and at J to 0 bases, leaving 10 bases not matched to a gene. CDR3 length: 17 amino acids. The CDR3 region has the DNA TGCGCCAGCAGCTTGATACGTCTTACAGGGGACTCCTACGAGCAGTACTTC. Protein: CASSLIRLTGDSYEQYF.

This chain joins TRBV6-1 and TRBJ2-7, with D tentatively TRBD2 (5 bases). The germline V gene has CDR1 MNHNS and CDR2 SASEGT. Trimming shortened V by 2 bases and J by 3 bases, and 17 bases separated the two germline ends. The CDR3 is 16 residues long. In nucleotides, the CDR3 is TGTGCCAGCAGTGAAAGAGGGAGACATGCCTACTACGAGCAGTACTTC. Amino acid sequence: CASSERGRHAYYEQYF.

A few counts support this clonotype. The chain combines TRBV29-1 with TRBJ2-3; D is possibly TRBD2 (7 bases). The CDR3 covers 13 residues. The germline gives CDR1 SQVTM, CDR2 ANQGSEA. Written as DNA, the CDR3 is TGCACCGTCTCCGGGGGGCACACAGATACGCAGTATTTT. It is translated as CTVSGGHTDTQYF.

The rearrangement joins TRBV5-6 to TRBJ1-5; 7 nucleotides align to TRBD1. Germline loops: CDR1 SGHDT, CDR2 YYEEEE. Trimming at V came to 2 bases and at J to 3 bases, leaving 8 bases not matched to a gene. This CDR3 has 16 amino acids. The CDR3 nucleotides read TGTGCCAGCAGCTTACCCCGCGGGACAGACAATCAGCCCCAGCATTTT. Protein sequence: CASSLPRGTDNQPQHF.